This is a list of T cell receptor beta chains from one sample in a study of blood T cell repertoires in COVID-19. This table comes from immunoSEQ multiplex PCR, and its TCRdb copy is limited to in-frame clones, with some not included. The data show approximately 200,000 clones, 80% to 90% seen once. Material for sequencing was PBMCs or T cells enriched from blood (not recorded which). The receptors originated from a woman in her 30s who had been exposed to COVID-19. The conserved cysteine and the conserved F or W are not part of the CDR3 here. The order of the fields is V gene, J gene, CDR3 protein.

TRBV24-1	TRBJ2-7	ATIDYYEQY
TRBV5-1	TRBJ2-1	ASRDISGRRYNEQF
TRBV29-1	TRBJ1-2	SVDDPDRAASGYT
TRBV11-2	TRBJ1-3	ASSLAGGTFGNTIY
TRBV3-1/TRBV3-2	TRBJ2-5	ASSQDASGRAETQY
TRBV19	TRBJ1-1	ASSMYQGATEAF
TRBV29-1	TRBJ1-2	SVIATGLSYGYT
TRBV5-8	TRBJ2-3	ASSLGGLAGSSTDTQY
TRBV3-1/TRBV3-2	TRBJ1-2	ASTVGSSSAGYT
TRBV9	TRBJ2-1	ASSDAVGASGIYNEQF
TRBV30	TRBJ1-6	AWSLGQMTSPLH
TRBV25-1	TRBJ2-2	ASSEPGHNTGELF
TRBV30	TRBJ2-7	AWSQGNSYEQY
TRBV4-1	TRBJ1-1	ASSHLLGGSRNTEAF
TRBV2	TRBJ1-2	ASKTITGNYGYT
TRBV2	TRBJ1-6	ASRGGTGDSPLH
TRBV2	TRBJ1-6	ASSVFYPGTQNNSPLH
TRBV5-4	TRBJ2-5	ASSKGGTEVETQY
TRBV25-1	TRBJ1-3	ASSELTGGNTIY
TRBV4-1	TRBJ2-7	ASSQVGSGSRSYEQY
TRBV5-8	TRBJ1-1	ASSLAAVGYTEAF
TRBV11-2	TRBJ2-2	ASSPGPTTGELF
TRBV5-6	TRBJ2-7	ASSLWPGLAGGPFNEQY
TRBV3-1/TRBV3-2	TRBJ1-3	ASSQRGMEGNTIY
TRBV5-1	TRBJ1-2	ASSLQGDSYGYT
TRBV9	TRBJ1-2	ASSVGPGGGYGYT
TRBV19	TRBJ2-7	ASREGQGASEQY
TRBV5-6	TRBJ2-7	ASSSWTSGIYEQY
TRBV30	TRBJ2-7	AWVRDRGYEQY
TRBV23-1	TRBJ2-7	ASSQGGVHEQY
TRBV6-2/TRBV6-3	TRBJ1-2	ASSRGTGNYGYT
TRBV7-9	TRBJ1-1	ASSLGTYTEAF
TRBV19	TRBJ1-4	ASSMGRMNEKLF
TRBV7-9	TRBJ1-1	ASSATQRFEAF
TRBV18	TRBJ2-1	ASSPPGGGFNEQF
TRBV4-1	TRBJ2-7	ASSQEVAGSSYEQY
TRBV7-9	TRBJ1-2	ASRAATGDYGYT
TRBV27	TRBJ1-6	ASSLGPDSPLH
TRBV14	TRBJ1-2	ASSQVGLRLT
TRBV4-1	TRBJ2-7	ASSPQAQAAYEQY
TRBV11-2	TRBJ1-2	ASSFGQSYGYT
TRBV29-1	TRBJ1-3	SVASGQALGNTIY
TRBV5-1	TRBJ2-1	ASSLFPSGNEQF
TRBV14	TRBJ2-5	ASSHYQETQY
TRBV6-1	TRBJ2-3	ASSGLAGAGTDTQY
TRBV5-1	TRBJ2-5	ASSEGTSGETQY
TRBV5-1	TRBJ2-3	ASSLAGGGGTNTQY
TRBV10-3	TRBJ2-1	AISALASGLIFSYNEQF
TRBV5-1	TRBJ2-5	ASSLAGPKETQY
TRBV4-1	TRBJ2-7	ASSQAGGPRYEQY
TRBV7-6	TRBJ2-7	ASSLGGGTNYEQY
TRBV28	TRBJ1-1	ASSLYTGFGGTEAF
TRBV24-1	TRBJ2-5	ATSDHRQGHQETQY
TRBV5-8	TRBJ2-1	ASRLPLAGLYNEQF
TRBV11-2	TRBJ2-2	ASSLVGGRTGGELF
TRBV24-1	TRBJ2-2	ATSDSSGSSTGELF
TRBV5-8	TRBJ1-2	ASSGGGVPGRSNYGYT
TRBV2	TRBJ1-2	ANLQGLDYGYT
TRBV21-1	TRBJ1-5	ASSKGRVVNQPQH
TRBV12-3/TRBV12-4	TRBJ2-7	ASRSNQYEQY